The 30 T cell receptor beta chains presented below share a single source sample, sequenced in a study of control samples from healthy donors and cancer patients. Only in-frame clones appear in the TCRdb table, and some are missing; sequencing was by immunoSEQ multiplex PCR. The sample consists of over 10,000 clones, about four fifths of them appearing once. Sequenced material: formalin-fixed, paraffin-embedded tissue. These receptors were taken from a male donor with melanoma.

The chain is built from TRBV4-3 and TRBJ2-1; 12 bases are a match to TRBD2. The CDR3 totals 17 residues. The V gene end was trimmed by 1 base and the J gene end by 3 bases; junction bases not matched to a gene: 4. Germline V gene lookup returns CDR1 LGHNA and CDR2 YSLEER. CDR3 sequence (DNA): TGCGCCAGCAGCCAAGCCCTAGCGGGGGGGATCTACAATGAGCAGTTCTTC. Encoded protein: CASSQALAGGIYNEQFF.

The genes are TRBV4-3 and TRBJ1-5, with unresolved D. CDR3 size: 15 residues. Germline CDR1 reads LGHNA; CDR2 reads YSLEER. V was cut by 0 bases and J by 7 bases, with 13 bases left in between. The CDR3, as DNA: TGCGCCAGCAGCCAAGATAGTGAGGGATTGCAGCCCCAGCATTTT. Its protein is CASSQDSEGLQPQHF.

The rearrangement joins TRBV6-2 or TRBV6-3 to TRBJ1-2; TRBD1 might be the D (6 bases). The V gene lost 0 bases and the J gene lost 4 bases, with 12 bases spanning the gap. The germline V gene has CDR1 MNHEY and CDR2 SVGEGT. This CDR3 has 15 residues. Here the CDR3 DNA reads TGTGCCAGCAGTTACTCGAGGCCAGGGGTCTATGGCTACACCTTC. It encodes CASSYSRPGVYGYTF.

The genes are TRBV2 and TRBJ2-6, with 7 bases aligning to TRBD1. V trimming: 4 bases; J trimming: 0 bases; junction bases outside the gene matches: 9. From germline, CDR1 is SNHLY and CDR2 FYNNEI. The CDR3 spans 18 residues. The CDR3 sequence: CASSGSGQSYSGANVLTF. As DNA, the CDR3 is TGTGCCAGCAGTGGATCGGGACAGTCTTACTCTGGGGCCAACGTCCTGACTTTC.

By share of the sample, this clone is medium-sized. The gene calls are TRBV19 and TRBJ2-2, with D perhaps matching TRBD2 (6 bases). The V and J ends lost 3 bases and 2 bases respectively, with 10 bases between them. This CDR3 is built from 15 residues. The germline CDR1 and CDR2 sequences are LNHDA and SQIVND (reference sequence). The CDR3: CASSIQRVNTGELFF. The CDR3 DNA follows: TGTGCCAGTAGTATCCAGCGGGTAAACACCGGGGAGCTGTTTTTT.

The chain uses TRBV6-5 and TRBJ1-2; 7 positions match TRBD1. The V and J ends lost 6 bases and 8 bases, in that order; junction bases with no gene match: 12. The CDR3 runs 14 residues. The V gene's germline CDR1 is MNHEY and CDR2 SVGAGI. The chain's CDR3 is CASSGRQGLEGYTF. In DNA form, the CDR3 reads TGTGCCAGCAGCGGTAGACAGGGATTGGAGGGCTACACCTTC.

The rearrangement joins TRBV9 to TRBJ2-7, with 7 bases that match TRBD1. V lost 3 bases to trimming and J lost 7 bases; unmatched junction nucleotides: 19. This CDR3 is built from 17 residues. CDR1 is SGDLS, CDR2 YYNGEE, per germline. In nucleotides, the CDR3 is TGTGCCAGCAGCGCCCCACAGGGGTACCCCACTACGGGTGAGCAGTACTTC. It is translated as CASSAPQGYPTTGEQYF.

CDR3 residues: CASSIGQHYGYTF. The CDR3 DNA reads TGTGCCAGTAGTATTGGGCAGCACTATGGCTACACCTTC. The V gene is TRBV19, the J gene TRBJ1-2; D gene uncertain. Between the trimmed V and J ends, which lost 3 bases and 3 bases, there was a span of 8 bases. Germline CDR1 LNHDA, CDR2 SQIVND (reference sequence). The CDR3 has 13 amino acids.

This chain uses TRBV6-5 with TRBJ2-1; D gene uncertain. Per the germline V gene, CDR1 is MNHEY and CDR2 is SVGAGI. This CDR3 spans 11 amino acids. V was clipped by 9 bases and J by 2 bases, with 5 bases between them. The chain's CDR3 is CASRTYNEQFF. Here the CDR3 DNA reads TGTGCCAGTCGAACCTACAATGAGCAGTTCTTC.

The gene calls are TRBV12-3 or TRBV12-4 and TRBJ2-7; tentatively, D is TRBD1 (5 bases). With 5 bases removed from V and 3 bases from J, the gap between germline ends came to 8 bases. This CDR3 is built from 12 residues. The CDR3 sequence: CASSLTDYEQYF. The CDR3 DNA sequence: TGTGCCAGCAGTCTGACAGACTACGAGCAGTACTTC.

The J gene is TRBJ2-7, the V gene TRBV19, with a possible D match to TRBD1 (6 bases). This CDR3 spans 17 amino acids. The germline V and J ends were trimmed by 2 bases and 3 bases, with 20 bases remaining between them. The germline V gene has CDR1 LNHDA and CDR2 SQIVND (reference sequence). The CDR3 reads CASSISPAGRGLYEQYF. CDR3 nucleotide sequence: TGTGCCAGTAGTATAAGCCCCGCCGGCAGGGGCCTCTACGAGCAGTACTTC. Full variable domain (missing parts from reference TRBV19 and TRBJ2-7): DGGITQSPKYLFRKEGQNVTLSCEQNLNHDAMYWYRQDPGQGLRLIYYSQIVNDFQKGDIAEGYSVSREKKESFPLTVTSAQKNPTAFYLCASSISPAGRGLYEQYFGPGTRLTVT.

The rearrangement joins TRBV6-5 to TRBJ1-6, with D hard to call. This CDR3 contains 15 residues. Germline V gene data show CDR1 as MNHEY and CDR2 as SVGAGI. The V gene lost 7 bases and the J gene lost 6 bases, with 16 bases spanning the gap. This CDR3 is CASNRKGFTNSPLHF. Written as DNA, the CDR3 is TGTGCCAGCAACCGGAAGGGTTTTACTAATTCACCCCTCCACTTT.

The V and J genes are TRBV7-8 and TRBJ1-1; the D gene is possibly TRBD1 (5 bases). V was shortened by 1 base and J by 1 base, with 7 bases between the two germline ends. CDR1 is SGHVS and CDR2 is FQNEAQ in the germline V gene. The CDR3 consists of 14 residues. This CDR3 reads CASSLGRANTEAFF. The DNA for the CDR3 is TGTGCCAGCAGCTTAGGCAGGGCGAACACTGAAGCTTTCTTT. Drawing the rest from reference TRBV7-8 and TRBJ1-1, the complete variable domain is GAGVSQSPRYKVAKRGQDVALRCDPISGHVSLFWYQQALGQGPEFLTYFQNEAQLDKSGLPSDRFFAERPEGSVSTLKIQRTQQEDSAVYLCASSLGRANTEAFFGQGTRLTVV.

The chain recombines TRBV27 with TRBJ2-1; a possible D gene is TRBD1 (6 bases). Germline V gene sequence: CDR1 MNHEY, CDR2 SMNVEV (reference sequence). The V gene lost 0 bases and the J gene lost 4 bases, with 13 bases spanning the gap. There are 16 residues in the CDR3. CDR3 sequence reads: CASSLSGGDLYNEQFF. In DNA form, the CDR3 reads TGTGCCAGCAGTTTATCTGGGGGCGACCTATACAATGAGCAGTTCTTC.

This clone was picked up one time. CDR3 sequence reads: CASSQDRGDSSYEQYF. CDR3 in DNA: TGCGCCAGCAGCCAAGATAGGGGGGATAGCTCCTACGAGCAGTACTTC. V is TRBV4-3 and J is TRBJ2-7; TRBD1 or TRBD2 may be the D gene (6 bases each). CDR3 length: 16 residues. Trimming stripped 0 bases from V and 0 bases from J, with 12 bases between. Germline CDR1 is LGHNA and CDR2 is YSLEER.

The rearrangement links TRBV30 to TRBJ1-2; 10 nucleotides align to TRBD1. This CDR3 is built from 17 residues. CDR1 and CDR2 (germline): GTSNPN, SVGIG (reference sequence). Germline trimming cut 0 bases from V and 4 bases from J; bases unmatched to any gene: 11. CDR3 sequence: CAWSVGQGELNPYGYTF. CDR3 bases: TGTGCCTGGAGTGTTGGACAGGGGGAACTAAATCCCTATGGCTACACCTTC.

The CDR3 DNA is TGTGCCAGCAGCCAAACCGGAGGCTTCACAGATACGCAGTATTTT. Amino acids: CASSQTGGFTDTQYF. The V gene is TRBV4-2, the J gene TRBJ2-3; D may be TRBD2 (5 bases). The V and J ends lost 2 bases and 2 bases respectively, with 11 bases between them. CDR1 and CDR2 from the germline V gene are LGHNA and YNFKEQ. There are 15 residues in the CDR3.

The chain carries TRBV7-9 and TRBJ2-2, with D uncertain. CDR1 and CDR2 (germline): SEHNR, FQNEAQ (reference sequence). V lost 6 bases to trimming and J lost 4 bases, with 9 bases between them. The CDR3 is 13 residues long. CDR3 nucleotides: TGTGCCAGCAGGTCCGACACCACCGGGGAGCTGTTTTTT. Its translation: CASRSDTTGELFF.

Here the CDR3 DNA reads TGTGCCAGCAGCGGACCCCCAGAGCATTGGGGGCAGTACTTC. This translates into CASSGPPEHWGQYF. This chain links TRBV5-6 with TRBJ2-7; D unresolved. Between the trimmed V and J ends, which lost 4 bases and 9 bases, there was a span of 20 bases. Germline CDR1 reads SGHDT; CDR2 reads YYEEEE. The CDR3 sequence is 14 residues long.

V gene TRBV11-2 combines with J gene TRBJ2-1, with D tentatively TRBD2 (7 bases). This CDR3 region has 15 residues. Deletions cut 5 bases from V and 3 bases from J, with 14 bases between. Germline V gives CDR1 SGHAT, CDR2 FQNNGV. DNA of the CDR3: TGTGCCAGCAGCCGGGGGGCCAACTACTACAATGAGCAGTTCTTC. As protein: CASSRGANYYNEQFF. The variable domain in full, with the rest retrieved from reference TRBV11-2 and TRBJ2-1, is EAGVAQSPRYKIIEKRQSVAFWCNPISGHATLYWYQQILGQGPKLLIQFQNNGVVDDSQLPKDRFSAERLKGVDSTLKIQPAKLEDSAVYLCASSRGANYYNEQFFGPGTRLTVL.

The rearrangement joins TRBV2 to TRBJ2-6, with TRBD2 identical over 8 bases. The CDR3 runs 16 residues. Germline V lookup: CDR1 SNHLY, CDR2 FYNNEI. With V trimmed by 4 bases and J by 4 bases, 6 bases remained unmatched. The CDR3 reads CASSAGGAPGANVLTF. CDR3 DNA sequence: TGTGCCAGCAGTGCGGGAGGGGCTCCCGGGGCCAACGTCCTGACTTTC.

The CDR3 reads CASRRGLRANTGELFF. CDR3 coding DNA: TGTGCCAGCAGACGCGGACTCCGCGCGAACACCGGGGAGCTGTTTTTT. The V and J genes are TRBV3-1 (or the pseudogene TRBV3-2) and TRBJ2-2; a weak D match, TRBD2 (5 bases). This CDR3 contains 16 residues. Germline CDR1 LGHDT, CDR2 YNNKEL (reference sequence). V dropped 6 bases and J dropped 0 bases, with 14 bases sitting between them.

This clone showed up just once. The genes are TRBV6-5 and TRBJ2-5; a possible D gene is TRBD2 (6 bases). The CDR3 length is 13 residues. Trimming removed 10 bases from V and 3 bases from J, with 15 bases in between. In germline, CDR1 is MNHEY, CDR2 SVGAGI. The CDR3 spells CATMGTLEETQYF. The CDR3 nucleotides are TGTGCCACCATGGGGACTTTGGAAGAGACCCAGTACTTC.

The genes are TRBV12-3 or TRBV12-4 and TRBJ2-5, with a possible D match to TRBD2 (6 bases). Between the trimmed V and J ends, which lost 10 bases and 3 bases, there was a span of 15 bases. The length of the CDR3 is 13 residues. CDR3 in DNA: TGTGCCACCGCGGGACTTATAAAAGAGACCCAGTACTTC. Translation gives CATAGLIKETQYF.

The chain couples TRBV20-1 to TRBJ1-2; D unclear. The CDR3 runs 11 residues. Germline V CDR1 and CDR2: DFQATT, SNEGSKA (reference sequence). V was cut by 4 bases and J by 4 bases, with 7 bases left in between. CDR3 sequence reads: CSAMGRYGYTF. The CDR3 DNA reads TGCAGTGCTATGGGCCGCTATGGCTACACCTTC.

Remarks on this clone: A junction end diverges from the germline sequence, so it may reflect a read error. The chain uses TRBV6-2 or TRBV6-3 and TRBJ1-5; D not certain. CDR3 length: 12 amino acids. The V gene's germline CDR1 is MNHEY and CDR2 SVGEGT. CDR3 protein: CVSSKSNQPQHF. The CDR3 DNA reads TGTGTCAGCAGTAAGAGCAATCAGCCCCAGCATTTT.

The rearrangement links TRBV5-1 to TRBJ2-1; D possibly matches TRBD1 or TRBD2 (5 bases each). The CDR3 length is 15 residues. The V gene lost 5 bases and the J gene lost 9 bases, with 21 bases spanning the gap. Germline values: CDR1 SGHRS, CDR2 YFSETQ. The CDR3 bases are TGCGCCAGCAGTCTGAGGGCAGGGTCGGGCGGTGAGCAGTTCTTC. Translating gives CASSLRAGSGGEQFF.

The chain uses TRBV11-2 and TRBJ2-1; D gene unclear. Per the germline V gene, CDR1 is SGHAT and CDR2 is FQNNGV. The CDR3 runs to 16 residues. V was clipped by 3 bases and J by 3 bases, with 15 bases between them. This CDR3 is CASSFAGRRSYNEQFF. The DNA of the CDR3 is TGTGCCAGCAGCTTTGCAGGCCGGAGAAGCTACAATGAGCAGTTCTTC.

With respect to this clone: Its ends do not fully match the called genes, so a read error is possible. The gene calls are TRBV29-1 and TRBJ1-2, with 9 positions matching TRBD1. CDR1 and CDR2 from the germline V gene are SQVTM and ANQGSEA. The CDR3 spans 13 residues. The CDR3 sequence is CSVGTGRQNGYIF. Written as DNA, the CDR3 is TGCAGCGTCGGGACAGGGAGGCAGAATGGCTACATCTTC.

The genes are TRBV28 and TRBJ1-5, with D perhaps TRBD1 (6 bases). CDR3 length equals 15 residues. V lost 4 bases and J 7 bases, leaving 17 bases between the germline ends. CDR1 MDHEN and CDR2 SYDVKM come from the germline V gene. The CDR3, as DNA: TGTGCCAGCAGTTATACCGACAGGAGGGGACAGCCCCAGCATTTT. Protein product: CASSYTDRRGQPQHF.